This TCR beta chain was observed in a study of T cells in Graves' hyperthyroidism and ophthalmopathy. Whole-study context: At initial diagnosis, before any treatment had begun, peripheral blood was obtained.

General study points: In blood, most of the thyroid clonotypes expanded above 0.001 were also present.

The germline V gene encodes CDR1 SEHNR and CDR2 FQNEAQ (reference sequence). The V and J ends lost 3 bases and 7 bases, in that order; junction bases with no gene match: 2. CDR3 length equals 13 residues. For this clonotype: Its antigen is undetermined.

Diagnoses rested on clinical symptoms, serum thyroxine and TRAb, thyroid ultrasound and orbital computed tomography. Researchers took RNA transcripts and amplified the TCR beta CDR3 regions from them. With the HTBI primer set, the TCR CDR3 went through a first round of RT-PCR. TCRdb independently ran MiXCR on the multiplex PCR reads; one entry per CDR3 protein. This table holds about 460,000 distinct CDR3 sequences, 20% to 25% found once. This TCR derives from a woman between 65 and 79 years old with Graves' ophthalmopathy. Sequenced: blood. The rearrangement uses TRBV7-9 and TRBJ2-3, with 9 positions matching TRBD2. The chain's CDR3 is CASSFSGGYTQYF. The CDR3 bases are TGTGCCAGCAGCTTTAGCGGGGGCTATACGCAGTATTTT.